The 30 T cell receptor beta chains in this list originate from one sample, sequenced in a study of cytomegalovirus exposure and HLA in healthy donors. The PCR used 60 Vbeta and 13 Jbeta primers. Clones were sequenced by immunoSEQ multiplex PCR, and TCRdb holds only the in-frame ones, with some missing. The clone table shows some 130,000 clones, with the ten largest holding approximately 1.7%. The sequencing input was PBMCs. These receptors were obtained from a woman in her thirties or forties in good health and CMV-seropositive.

This chain connects TRBV27 to TRBJ1-2; D is unclear. Trimming stripped 0 bases from V and 0 bases from J, with 5 bases between. Germline V gene lookup returns CDR1 MNHEY and CDR2 SMNVEV (reference sequence). This CDR3 region has 14 residues. The CDR3 sequence is CASSLSQSNYGYTF. The CDR3 DNA reads as TGTGCCAGCAGTTTATCCCAATCTAACTATGGCTACACCTTC.

This chain links TRBV4-3 with TRBJ2-3, with 7 positions matching TRBD1. Unmatched junction bases numbered 6, after V lost 0 bases and J lost 0 bases. Germline V gene data show CDR1 as LGHNA and CDR2 as YSLEER. CDR3 length equals 17 residues. The CDR3 nucleotides read TGCGCCAGCAGCCAAGATCGAGGGGGCTTGAGCACAGATACGCAGTATTTT. This codes for CASSQDRGGLSTDTQYF.

J is TRBJ2-7 and V is TRBV27; 7 bases line up with TRBD1. This CDR3 spans 15 amino acids. CDR1 and CDR2 from the germline V gene are MNHEY and SMNVEV (reference sequence). V gave up 0 bases and J gave up 3 bases; unmatched junction bases: 5. The chain's CDR3 is CASSLSIRTGYEQYF. DNA of the CDR3: TGTGCCAGCAGTTTATCGATAAGGACAGGCTACGAGCAGTACTTC.

CDR3 protein: CASSANLRQGQETQYF. As DNA, the CDR3 is TGTGCCAGCAGTGCTAACCTTAGACAGGGCCAAGAGACCCAGTACTTC. The chain couples TRBV6-1 to TRBJ2-5; TRBD1 matches 7 bases. This CDR3 has 16 amino acids. Germline V gene lookup returns CDR1 MNHNS and CDR2 SASEGT. With 4 bases clipped from V and 1 base from J, the junction kept 9 bases outside the gene matches.

V gene TRBV6-6 combines with J gene TRBJ2-7; 7 bases are a match to TRBD1. Losses at the gene ends were 7 bases for V and 2 bases for J; bases not matched to a gene: 8. This CDR3 is built from 14 residues. Per germline, CDR1 MNHNY and CDR2 SVGAGI (reference sequence). The CDR3 region has the DNA TGTGCCAGCAACGCCGACAGGGCGGCCTACGAGCAGTACTTC. This codes for CASNADRAAYEQYF.

The V call is TRBV6-4, the J call TRBJ1-1; TRBD1 aligns across 7 bases. The CDR3 has 17 amino acids. With V trimmed by 5 bases and J by 0 bases, 12 bases remained unmatched. From germline, CDR1 is MRHNA and CDR2 SNTAGT. For the CDR3, the DNA is TGTGCCAGCAGTCTCACCTTAGGACAGGAAATGAACACTGAAGCTTTCTTT. Its translation: CASSLTLGQEMNTEAFF.

Regarding this clone: This sample also contains other DNA sequences that code for the same CDR3. The chain combines TRBV18 with TRBJ1-5; TRBD1 is a possible D gene (5 bases). CDR1 and CDR2 from the germline V gene are KGHSH and LQKENI. CDR3 length equals 13 residues. The ends were cut back, 0 bases at V and 6 bases at J, with 6 bases in the middle. CDR3 coding DNA: TGTGCCAGCTCACCACCGGGGGGTCAGCCCCAGCATTTT. This codes for CASSPPGGQPQHF. The full variable domain, with the rest looked up from reference TRBV18 and TRBJ1-5, is NAGVMQNPRHLVRRRGQEARLRCSPMKGHSHVYWYRQLPEEGLKFMVYLQKENIIDESGMPKERFSAEFPKEGPSILRIQQVVRGDSAAYFCASSPPGGQPQHFGDGTRLSIL.

This chain joins TRBV11-3 and TRBJ2-7; D uncertain. The CDR3 extends over 11 amino acids. V was trimmed by 0 bases and J by 5 bases, leaving 2 bases between them. Per the germline V gene, CDR1 is SGHNT and CDR2 is YENEEA. As DNA, the CDR3 is TGTGCCAGCAGCTTAGATAACGAGCAGTACTTC. Its protein product is CASSLDNEQYF.

The CDR3 DNA is TGTGCCAGCAGTATTTTGACAGGACCTAATGAAAAACTGTTTTTT. Protein product: CASSILTGPNEKLFF. V usage is TRBV25-1 and J usage is TRBJ1-4, with D perhaps matching TRBD1 (6 bases). In germline, CDR1 is MGHDK, CDR2 SYGVNS. V lost 5 bases to trimming and J lost 3 bases, with 13 bases between them. CDR3 length: 15 residues. The variable domain in full, with the rest retrieved from reference TRBV25-1 and TRBJ1-4, is EADIYQTPRYLVIGTGKKITLECSQTMGHDKMYWYQQDPGMELHLIHYSYGVNSTEKGDLSSESTVSRIRTEHFPLTLESARPSHTSQYLCASSILTGPNEKLFFGSGTQLSVL.

Here the CDR3 DNA reads TGTGCCAGCTCACCAGGTCAGGGGGCGGCTGGCTACACCTTC. Its protein product is CASSPGQGAAGYTF. The V call is TRBV18, the J call TRBJ1-2; 8 bases match TRBD1. Germline V lookup: CDR1 KGHSH, CDR2 LQKENI. The CDR3 contains 14 residues. The V segment lost 2 bases and the J segment 7 bases; nucleotides outside the gene matches: 6.

The chain joins TRBV5-4 to TRBJ1-3, with TRBD1 identical over 8 bases. In germline, CDR1 is SGHNT, CDR2 YYREEE (reference sequence). CDR3 length equals 14 residues. Trimming cost V 4 bases and J 5 bases; bases outside gene matches: 5. Here the CDR3 DNA reads TGTGCCAGCAGCCAAGGACAGGGAAGAAACACCATATATTTT. Translated, it gives CASSQGQGRNTIYF.

The gene calls are TRBV5-1 and TRBJ2-1; D might be TRBD2 (5 bases). Germline V gene data show CDR1 as SGHRS and CDR2 as YFSETQ. The CDR3 is 12 residues long. Trimming shortened V by 4 bases and J by 6 bases, and 8 bases separated the two germline ends. The CDR3 here is CASSAEGNEQFF. In DNA form, the CDR3 reads TGCGCCAGCAGCGCCGAGGGCAATGAGCAGTTCTTC. Supplemented by reference TRBV5-1 and TRBJ2-1, the full variable domain reads KAGVTQTPRYLIKTRGQQVTLSCSPISGHRSVSWYQQTPGQGLQFLFEYFSETQRNKGNFPGRFSGRQFSNSRSEMNVSTLELGDSALYLCASSAEGNEQFFGPGTRLTVL.

V gene TRBV30 combines with J gene TRBJ1-1; D uncertain. The CDR3 length is 13 residues. Trimming took off 4 bases at V and 0 bases at J, with 9 bases between the two ends. CDR1 is GTSNPN, CDR2 SVGIG, per germline (reference sequence). The CDR3: CAWTPRVNTEAFF. The CDR3 coding sequence is TGTGCCTGGACTCCGAGAGTGAACACTGAAGCTTTCTTT.

The rearrangement links TRBV5-6 to TRBJ2-2; D remains ambiguous. V lost 1 base to trimming and J lost 1 base, with 5 bases between them. The CDR3 spans 14 residues. Germline V gene sequence: CDR1 SGHDT, CDR2 YYEEEE. CDR3 sequence reads: CASSLPLNTGELFF. As DNA, the CDR3 is TGTGCCAGCAGCTTGCCCCTGAACACCGGGGAGCTGTTTTTT.

The chain combines TRBV15 with TRBJ2-1; 7 bases line up with TRBD2. CDR1 and CDR2 (germline): LNHNV, YYDKDF (reference sequence). The V gene end was trimmed by 4 bases and the J gene end by 4 bases; junction bases not matched to a gene: 1. The CDR3 length is 13 residues. The CDR3 spells CATSTSGYNEQFF. The DNA for the CDR3 is TGTGCCACCAGCACTAGCGGATACAATGAGCAGTTCTTC.

J is TRBJ2-7 and V is TRBV19, with 10 bases matching TRBD1. The CDR3 is made up of 14 amino acids. Looked up from germline, CDR1 is LNHDA and CDR2 is SQIVND (reference sequence). The J segment lost 4 bases and the V segment lost 5 bases, leaving 5 bases of the junction unmatched. DNA for the CDR3: TGTGCCAGTAGTCCGGGACAGGGGCCATACGAGCAGTACTTC. It codes for CASSPGQGPYEQYF.

The chain recombines TRBV28 with TRBJ1-1, with unresolved D. Germline values: CDR1 MDHEN, CDR2 SYDVKM. The CDR3 spans 13 residues. The germline V and J ends were trimmed by 6 bases and 3 bases, with 11 bases remaining between them. CDR3 DNA sequence: TGTGCCAGCAGACCCCGGGTTCACACTGAAGCTTTCTTT. It yields the protein CASRPRVHTEAFF.

The chain couples TRBV7-8 to TRBJ1-1; D gene unclear. Trimming stripped 5 bases from V and 4 bases from J, with 17 bases between. This CDR3 spans 15 amino acids. The germline V gene has CDR1 SGHVS and CDR2 FQNEAQ. DNA for the CDR3: TGTGCCAGCAGCCCCCAATTATGGGCTGGCACTGAAGCTTTCTTT. Translation gives CASSPQLWAGTEAFF. Full variable domain (remainder filled in from reference TRBV7-8 and TRBJ1-1): GAGVSQSPRYKVAKRGQDVALRCDPISGHVSLFWYQQALGQGPEFLTYFQNEAQLDKSGLPSDRFFAERPEGSVSTLKIQRTQQEDSAVYLCASSPQLWAGTEAFFGQGTRLTVV.

The V call is TRBV9, the J call TRBJ2-7; no definite D call. Trimming removed 4 bases at V and 0 bases at J, with 11 bases between. The CDR3 spans 14 residues. Looked up from germline, CDR1 is SGDLS and CDR2 is YYNGEE. The CDR3 loop is CASSLLVSSYEQYF. The CDR3 region has the DNA TGTGCCAGCAGCCTTCTTGTTAGCTCCTACGAGCAGTACTTC.

The chain has TRBV30 and TRBJ2-6; no firm D call. The CDR3 runs to 14 residues. Trimming shortened V by 0 bases and J by 1 base, and 4 bases separated the two germline ends. CDR1 and CDR2 (germline): GTSNPN, SVGIG (reference sequence). This chain's CDR3 is CAWSVPSGANVLTF. CDR3 sequence (DNA): TGTGCCTGGAGTGTCCCATCTGGGGCCAACGTCCTGACTTTC. Combining the CDR3 with reference TRBV30 and TRBJ2-6 gives the whole variable domain SQTIHQWPATLVQPVGSPLSLECTVEGTSNPNLYWYRQAAGRGLQLLFYSVGIGQISSEVPQNLSASRPQDRQFILSSKKLLLSDSGFYLCAWSVPSGANVLTFGAGSRLTVL.

This chain uses TRBV28 with TRBJ2-3; tentative D call: TRBD1 (5 bases). This CDR3 is built from 11 residues. Germline V gene sequence: CDR1 MDHEN, CDR2 SYDVKM. V was cut by 7 bases and J by 8 bases, with 10 bases left in between. CDR3 DNA: TGTGCCAGCATGGGGCCTGGTACGCAGTATTTT. This encodes CASMGPGTQYF.

The genes are TRBV6-1 and TRBJ2-2; tentatively, D is TRBD2 (6 bases). The CDR3 spans 15 residues. Trimming removed 5 bases from V and 4 bases from J, with 14 bases in between. Germline V gene sequence: CDR1 MNHNS, CDR2 SASEGT. This CDR3 is CASSLRERATGELFF. In DNA form, the CDR3 reads TGTGCCAGCAGTCTGCGGGAACGGGCCACCGGGGAGCTGTTTTTT.

CDR3 sequence (DNA): TGTGCCAGCAGCTCCAGGGGTAGAGGTGAAAAACTGTTTTTT. Translating gives CASSSRGRGEKLFF. The chain employs TRBV7-9 and TRBJ1-4; possible D gene TRBD1, 6 bases. Per the germline V gene, CDR1 is SEHNR and CDR2 is FQNEAQ (reference sequence). The V and J ends lost 4 bases and 7 bases respectively, with 13 bases between them. This CDR3 has 14 residues.

The J gene is TRBJ1-1, the V gene TRBV10-3, with no clear D. The V end was cut by 0 bases, the J end by 3 bases, with 5 bases between. Germline V lookup: CDR1 ENHRY, CDR2 SYGVKD. The length of the CDR3 is 13 residues. The CDR3 DNA reads TGTGCCATCAGTGAGTCTCGGGACACTGAAGCTTTCTTT. Protein: CAISESRDTEAFF.

The V call is TRBV30, the J call TRBJ2-7; D call uncertain. Germline assignment: CDR1 GTSNPN and CDR2 SVGIG (reference sequence). Trimming removed 5 bases from V and 2 bases from J, with 7 bases in between. The CDR3 spans 11 residues. CDR3: CAWSSPYEQYF. The CDR3 nucleotides are TGTGCCTGGTCCAGTCCCTACGAGCAGTACTTC.

In nucleotides, the CDR3 is TGTGCCACCAGCGTGCAAGCAAGGGACAGCACTTGCTACGAGCAGTACTTC. Protein sequence: CATSVQARDSTCYEQYF. V gene TRBV15 combines with J gene TRBJ2-7, with 7 bases identical to TRBD1. Germline V gene lookup returns CDR1 LNHNV and CDR2 YYDKDF (reference sequence). The length of the CDR3 is 17 residues. The V and J ends lost 5 bases and 3 bases, in that order; junction bases with no gene match: 16.

The DNA for the CDR3 is TGTGCCAGCTCACGACGACAGGGGAGGGCTGAAGCTTTCTTT. Amino acids: CASSRRQGRAEAFF. The chain recombines TRBV18 with TRBJ1-1, with 8 bases fitting TRBD1. Germline V gene sequence: CDR1 KGHSH, CDR2 LQKENI. The CDR3 consists of 14 residues. V lost 4 bases to trimming and J lost 6 bases; unmatched junction nucleotides: 7.

The rearrangement links TRBV7-2 to TRBJ2-2; D uncertain. Germline V CDR1 and CDR2: SGHTA, FQGNSA. The V and J ends lost 4 bases and 7 bases respectively, with 10 bases between them. This CDR3 region has 13 residues. CDR3 protein: CASSSPSVGELFF. The CDR3 nucleotides are TGTGCCAGCAGCTCCCCCAGTGTCGGGGAGCTGTTTTTT.

As for this clone: A read error may produce the germline difference seen at one junction end. This chain uses TRBV5-1 with TRBJ1-6; the D gene is possibly TRBD1 (6 bases). CDR3 size: 17 residues. Per germline, CDR1 SGHRS and CDR2 YFSETQ. The CDR3 coding sequence is TGCGCCAGCAGCTTGATGGCAAGGGGGAGACATAATTCACCTCTCCACTTT. Its translation is CASSLMARGRHNSPLHF.

CDR3 amino acids: CASLLRTRDRRKSVVGYTEAFF. The CDR3, as DNA: TGTGCCAGCCTACTTCGAACCCGGGACAGGCGAAAGTCGGTGGTTGGGTACACTGAAGCTTTCTTT. The chain combines TRBV7-3 with TRBJ1-1; 8 nucleotides match TRBD1. This CDR3 has 22 amino acids. CDR1 is SGHTA, CDR2 FQGTGA, per germline. J lost 3 bases, V lost 8 bases, and 32 bases had no gene match.